This T cell receptor beta chain was identified in a study of T-cell reconstitution after alpha-beta-depleted transplantation in children. V was cut by 5 bases and J by 0 bases, with 7 bases left in between. This CDR3 has 13 residues. The table lists this clonotype with a few counts. Its antigen is not identified. As it was prepared, the TCRbeta library received unique molecular identifiers. TCRdb re-derived calls from the PCR reads in MiXCR, one entry per CDR3 protein. Of around 100,000 distinct CDR3 sequences in the sample, 10% were seen once. Study-level results: When one year had passed after transplant, most T-cell counts and diversity came from newly produced T cells. Several hundred rapidly expanded clones from non-depleted graft cells reportedly supplied alpha-beta T cells about two months post-transplant. The study traced high day-60 TCRbeta diversity in some patients to surviving recipient T cells and thymic progenitors.

The genes are TRBV12-3 or TRBV12-4 and TRBJ1-2, with D maybe TRBD1 (6 bases). This sequence originates from a boy aged 2 to 10 with acute lymphoblastic leukemia, due to receive a stem cell transplant. The material was PBMCs, obtained before TCRalphabeta/CD19-depleted stem cell transplant. The CDR3 DNA follows: TGTGCCAGCAGTGAGGGGGCTAACTATGGCTACACCTTC. Its protein product is CASSEGANYGYTF.